The 23 T cell receptor beta chains in this list originate from one sample, sequenced in a study of blood T cell repertoires in COVID-19. This table comes from immunoSEQ multiplex PCR, and its TCRdb copy is limited to in-frame clones, with some not included. The table includes under 250,000 clones, less than 85% detected once. Sequencing used peripheral blood. These receptors were obtained from a woman in her 70s with active or convalescent COVID-19.

J is TRBJ2-1 and V is TRBV29-1, with TRBD1 identical over 7 bases. The CDR3 covers 15 residues. After removal of 6 bases from V and 1 base from J, the junction contained 9 bases not matched to a gene. Germline values: CDR1 SQVTM, CDR2 ANQGSEA. The chain's CDR3 is CSVSSTGRSYNEQFF. In nucleotides, the CDR3 is TGCAGCGTCTCGTCGACAGGGCGATCCTACAATGAGCAGTTCTTC.

This chain connects TRBV7-9 to TRBJ2-5; weak D call: TRBD2 (6 bases). Trimming stripped 0 bases from V and 3 bases from J, with 11 bases between. Germline CDR1 reads SEHNR; CDR2 reads FQNEAQ (reference sequence). This CDR3 has 15 amino acids. CDR3 DNA sequence: TGTGCCAGCAGCTTAGCGGCGGGGTGGGAAGAGACCCAGTACTTC. This sequence encodes CASSLAAGWEETQYF.

The rearrangement joins TRBV3-1 (or the pseudogene TRBV3-2) to TRBJ1-2; D might be TRBD1 (6 bases). Trimming removed 4 bases from V and 7 bases from J, with 10 bases in between. This CDR3 spans 12 amino acids. Germline V CDR1 and CDR2: LGHDT, YNNKEL (reference sequence). This CDR3 reads CASSLQGGGYTF. In nucleotides, the CDR3 is TGTGCCAGCAGCCTACAGGGTGGTGGCTACACCTTC.

This chain joins TRBV4-1 and TRBJ2-5, with TRBD1 matching over 8 bases. The trim removed 3 bases at V and 1 base at J, leaving 7 bases unmatched. The CDR3 length is 16 residues. Germline V gene data show CDR1 as MGHRA and CDR2 as YSYEKL. The CDR3 protein is CASSHYGTGAQETQYF. Here the CDR3 DNA reads TGCGCCAGCAGCCACTACGGGACAGGAGCCCAAGAGACCCAGTACTTC.

The chain couples TRBV28 to TRBJ2-1, with a tentative D call TRBD1 (7 bases). The CDR3 covers 16 residues. CDR1 is MDHEN and CDR2 is SYDVKM in the germline V gene. V was shortened by 3 bases and J by 8 bases, with 20 bases between the two germline ends. CDR3 residues: CASSFGGGRGTYEQFF. CDR3 bases: TGTGCCAGCAGTTTCGGGGGTGGCAGGGGGACCTATGAGCAGTTCTTC.

The chain is built from TRBV10-3 and TRBJ2-2; 13 bases map to TRBD2. The CDR3 runs 16 residues. Per the germline V gene, CDR1 is ENHRY and CDR2 is SYGVKD. V was pared by 5 bases and J by 7 bases, with 7 bases of the junction left unmatched. The DNA of the CDR3 is TGTGCCATCAGTTGGACTAGCGGGAGATCGGGCGGGGAGCTGTTTTTT. This codes for CAISWTSGRSGGELFF.

V usage is TRBV28 and J usage is TRBJ1-5; 7 bases are shared with TRBD1. CDR1 and CDR2 from the germline V gene are MDHEN and SYDVKM. The ends lost 0 bases at V and 1 base at J; junction bases unmatched: 18. There are 21 residues in the CDR3. DNA for the CDR3: TGTGCCAGCAGTTTATGGGGCCTCGGGAGGGGGCGCATCTTAAGCAATCAGCCCCAGCATTTT. Protein sequence: CASSLWGLGRGRILSNQPQHF.

The gene calls are TRBV30 and TRBJ1-5, with D perhaps matching TRBD1 (6 bases). V was trimmed by 1 base and J by 7 bases, leaving 14 bases between them. CDR1 and CDR2 from the germline V gene are GTSNPN and SVGIG (reference sequence). This CDR3 has 14 residues. CDR3 in amino acids: CAWSGWGGGQPQHF. The CDR3 nucleotides read TGTGCCTGGAGTGGATGGGGCGGGGGCCAGCCCCAGCATTTT.

This chain links TRBV28 with TRBJ2-1, with 10 bases that match TRBD2. With V trimmed by 7 bases and J by 2 bases, 8 bases remained unmatched. From germline, CDR1 is MDHEN and CDR2 SYDVKM. The CDR3 has 16 residues. The CDR3 region has the DNA TGTGCCAGCACCCAAATAAGCGGGAGGGCCTACAATGAGCAGTTCTTC. This sequence encodes CASTQISGRAYNEQFF. Full variable domain (outside the CDR3, taken from reference TRBV28 and TRBJ2-1): DVKVTQSSRYLVKRTGEKVFLECVQDMDHENMFWYRQDPGLGLRLIYFSYDVKMKEKGDIPEGYSVSREKKERFSLILESASTNQTSMYLCASTQISGRAYNEQFFGPGTRLTVL.

The chain uses TRBV2 and TRBJ2-2; D ambiguous. V shed 4 bases and J shed 6 bases, with 12 bases lying between them. Germline V gives CDR1 SNHLY, CDR2 FYNNEI. The CDR3 consists of 14 residues. The CDR3 sequence: CASSGAGDPGELFF. The CDR3 DNA sequence: TGTGCCAGCAGTGGGGCTGGTGACCCCGGGGAGCTGTTTTTT.

V and J are TRBV27 and TRBJ1-6; 7 nucleotides line up with TRBD1. Unmatched junction bases numbered 13, after V lost 2 bases and J lost 6 bases. In germline, CDR1 is MNHEY, CDR2 SMNVEV (reference sequence). This CDR3 has 18 residues. CDR3 sequence: CASSLRGQSLGVNSPLHF. Written as DNA, the CDR3 is TGTGCCAGCAGTTTAAGGGGACAGAGCTTGGGGGTTAATTCACCCCTCCACTTT.

V is TRBV4-2 and J is TRBJ1-4; 8 bases are a match to TRBD1. Per the germline V gene, CDR1 is LGHNA and CDR2 is YNFKEQ. V was pared by 6 bases and J by 0 bases, with 6 bases of the junction left unmatched. The CDR3 length is 16 residues. CDR3 residues: CASRYQGAATNEKLFF. DNA for the CDR3: TGTGCCAGCAGATACCAGGGGGCTGCAACTAATGAAAAACTGTTTTTT.

This clone was observed a handful of times. The gene calls are TRBV7-9 and TRBJ2-1, with TRBD2 matching 10 bases. The CDR3 length is 18 residues. Germline assignment: CDR1 SEHNR and CDR2 FQNEAQ (reference sequence). J was trimmed by 4 bases and V by 6 bases; bases with no gene match: 15. CDR3 sequence (DNA): TGTGCCAGCAGATCCTCCGGTTGGGAGCGGGGGGGTTACAATGAGCAGTTCTTC. Translation: CASRSSGWERGGYNEQFF.

This clone was found many times. The genes are TRBV4-1 and TRBJ2-3; maybe TRBD2 (6 bases). V was trimmed by 3 bases and J by 1 base, leaving 14 bases between them. Germline loops: CDR1 MGHRA, CDR2 YSYEKL. The CDR3 has 16 residues. The DNA for the CDR3 is TGCGCCAGCAGCCAGCTTCTAGCGTTCGGCACAGATACGCAGTATTTT. Its protein is CASSQLLAFGTDTQYF.

The genes are TRBV3-1 (or the pseudogene TRBV3-2) and TRBJ2-7; weak D call: TRBD1 (6 bases). Germline V gene lookup returns CDR1 LGHDT and CDR2 YNNKEL (reference sequence). With 4 bases removed from V and 4 bases from J, the gap between germline ends came to 11 bases. The CDR3 is 13 amino acids. The CDR3 DNA sequence: TGTGCCAGCAGCCCCACAGGGTTATACGAGCAGTACTTC. It specifies CASSPTGLYEQYF.

The chain uses TRBV5-4 and TRBJ1-4; D call uncertain. V was clipped by 3 bases and J by 8 bases, with 8 bases between them. In germline, CDR1 is SGHNT, CDR2 YYREEE (reference sequence). The CDR3 is 12 amino acids. CDR3 protein: CASSSPGEKLFF. CDR3 coding DNA: TGTGCCAGCAGCTCCCCGGGGGAAAAACTGTTTTTT.

The chain is built from TRBV18 and TRBJ2-5; TRBD2 matches at 10 bases. V shed 5 bases, J shed 5 bases, and the junction held 2 bases outside the gene matches. Germline CDR1 is KGHSH and CDR2 is LQKENI. The CDR3 runs to 13 residues. The CDR3 loop is CASSYSGRETQYF. CDR3 nucleotide sequence: TGTGCCAGCTCATATAGCGGGAGGGAGACCCAGTACTTC.

This clone appeared once. This chain uses TRBV28 with TRBJ2-1, with a possible D match to TRBD2 (5 bases). The V and J ends lost 6 bases and 8 bases respectively, with 8 bases between them. This CDR3 has 11 amino acids. Germline V gives CDR1 MDHEN, CDR2 SYDVKM. The CDR3: CASRRRHEQFF. CDR3 in DNA: TGTGCCAGCAGGCGGAGGCATGAGCAGTTCTTC.

The chain carries TRBV3-1 (or the pseudogene TRBV3-2) and TRBJ1-2; TRBD1 aligns across 8 bases. The CDR3 is 16 residues long. The V and J ends lost 0 bases and 5 bases, in that order; junction bases with no gene match: 8. Germline V lookup: CDR1 LGHDT, CDR2 YNNKEL (reference sequence). The CDR3 DNA is TGTGCCAGCAGCCAAGATAGGACAGGGAATGGATATGGCTACACCTTC. As protein: CASSQDRTGNGYGYTF.

This clone was found once. The chain couples TRBV3-1 (or the pseudogene TRBV3-2) to TRBJ2-2; weak D call: TRBD2 (5 bases). The V end lost 0 bases, the J end lost 5 bases, and 19 bases lay between the germline ends. The CDR3 extends over 18 amino acids. Germline-derived CDR1 and CDR2 are LGHDT and YNNKEL (reference sequence). In DNA, the CDR3 is TGTGCCAGCAGCCAAGAGAAACAAGGGTATAGGGAGACCGGGGAGCTGTTTTTT. Amino acids: CASSQEKQGYRETGELFF.

As for this clone: The limits of the CDR3 on the DNA are not certain, so only TCRdb's listed CDR3 is given. The J gene is TRBJ1-3, the V gene TRBV21-1. TRBV21-1 corresponds to a pseudogene. Ends included, the CDR3 has 15 residues. CDR3 protein: CASSRIVGSGNTIYF.

The V call is TRBV5-1, the J call TRBJ2-3; possible D gene TRBD2, 6 bases. Per the germline V gene, CDR1 is SGHRS and CDR2 is YFSETQ. The CDR3 spans 16 residues. V lost 0 bases to trimming and J lost 0 bases, with 11 bases between them. The CDR3 region is CASSLVSGPSTDTQYF. CDR3 in DNA: TGCGCCAGCAGCTTGGTAAGCGGGCCTAGCACAGATACGCAGTATTTT.

This rearrangement joins TRBV7-9 to TRBJ2-5, with D possibly TRBD1 on 6 matching bases. From germline, CDR1 is SEHNR and CDR2 FQNEAQ (reference sequence). V was pared by 2 bases and J by 0 bases, with 19 bases between. The CDR3 has 18 residues. The CDR3 bases are TGTGCCAGCAGCTTATCGAGGGAGACAGGCCTGTACCAAGAGACCCAGTACTTC. Its protein is CASSLSRETGLYQETQYF.